The present T cell receptor (beta chain) was sequenced within a study of OX40 agonist ivuxolimab in advanced cancers. In the study overall: Ivuxolimab, which targeted the costimulatory receptor OX40 (CD134), was an agonistic, fully human IgG2 monoclonal antibody. Intravenous ivuxolimab was administered to patients every 2 weeks at six dose levels: 0.01, 0.1, 0.3, 1.5, 3 and 10 mg/kg. Among the roughly 52 dose-escalation patients, 19 had hepatocellular carcinoma, 15 or so melanoma, 9 renal cell carcinoma and 9 head and neck cancer. In the dose-escalation cohort, 82.7% of patients were male, and the mean age was around 60 years, with a range of roughly 20 to 85. Patients were allowed to have had prior anti-PD-1, anti-PD-L1 or anti-CTLA-4 therapy, and roughly 40% of the dose-escalation patients had been treated with checkpoint inhibitors. Three dose-escalation patients achieved partial responses, one with hepatocellular carcinoma and two with cutaneous melanoma. Peripheral TCRbeta sequencing aimed to test whether ivuxolimab altered TCR sequence diversity and caused clonal T-cell expansion. The monotherapy dose-escalation portion (N of about 47 patients) of the phase I ivuxolimab trial is reported in the paper.

Patients with autoimmune disease history or receiving systemic immunosuppression were excluded from the trial. Peripheral blood for TCR sequencing was collected from all dose cohorts at baseline, on cycle 4 day 1, and on cycle 7 day 1. Samples came from an open-label, multicenter, first-in-human phase I dose-escalation trial of ivuxolimab. Adults with locally advanced or metastatic head and neck squamous cell, hepatocellular, melanoma or renal cell carcinoma were enrolled in the trial. Before TCR sequencing, CD4+ and CD8+ T cells were separately sorted from peripheral blood. V sheds 5 bases and J sheds 2 bases, leaving 13 bases between their ends. CDR1 is given as SEHNR and CDR2 as FQNEAQ, both from the germline V gene (reference sequence). Its CDR3 holds 14 amino acids, cysteine through phenylalanine. Of all the DNA, just the CDR3 is kept, 42 bases in frame from base 1. As regards this clone: Its antigen is unknown. Per-base qualities were not stored, and no clone one base away is much larger.

Summary of the overall study and its limitations: After ivuxolimab, CD8+ T cells had more expanded clones than CD4+ T cells on average. Partial responders in the 0.1-3.0 mg/kg groups had among the lowest normalized peripheral clonal expansion, especially among CD8+ T cells. Clonal expansion of both CD4+ and CD8+ blood T cells was observed from baseline to week 6 at doses 0.1 to 3.0 mg/kg. Low levels of normalized T-cell clonal expansion were also seen in some nonresponding patients. Which antigens the clonally expanded peripheral T cells were specific for was not determined.

Genomic DNA was isolated from the sorted cells so that the TCRbeta CDR3 region could be sequenced. The immunoSEQ Assay was used to sequence the TCRbeta CDR3 regions. TCRdb's version of the immuneACCESS table is confined to in-frame rearrangements and falls short of the full clone set. An unresolved V gene accounts for under half of the shortfall where checked; the remainder is of unknown origin. The sample table holds 30,000 to 40,000 clones, of which over 85% were seen once. The top ten hold more than 30% of the sample. The sequence was obtained from an adult with an advanced solid tumor such as melanoma, head and neck, liver or kidney cancer. The sequencing here drew on CD4+ or CD8+ T cells sorted from blood, taken in a trial of the OX40 agonist ivuxolimab. The sequence links TRBV7-9 to TRBJ2-7; no D gene can be assigned with confidence. The CDR3 amino acid sequence is: CASSENPLTYEQYF. The base sequence is TGTGCCAGCAGCGAGAACCCCCTCACCTACGAGCAGTACTTC.